This section outlines one TCR beta chain sequence together with its context. Its specificity is unknown. This entry is derived from a study of naive and memory T cell subsets. The CDR3 extends over 17 amino acids. V lost 0 bases to trimming and J lost 5 bases, with 20 bases between them. CDR1 and CDR2 from the germline V gene are MNHEY and SMNVEV (reference sequence). The beta constant-region primer was an equimolar mix of two oligonucleotides covering TRBC1 and TRBC2. Ligated cDNA was amplified by four rounds of PCR with nested alpha and beta constant-region primers and SP2. MiXCR was run by TCRdb on the UMI-ligation and nested PCR reads, yielding one entry per CDR3 protein. The sample has around 100,000 distinct CDR3 sequences; more than 12% are singletons. Separate alpha and beta amplification began at the second PCR step. The study, taken as a whole, reports: In naive cells, over 90% of TCR sequences were seen only once. Naive repertoires, especially CD8, held a few larger clonotypes, possibly memory cells re-expressing CD45RA. RNA-based TCR counts may shift with T cell activation and differentiation. The power law exponent of TCR abundance differed between naive and memory cells.

The V call is TRBV27, the J call TRBJ2-7; weak D call: TRBD2 (7 bases). The sample comprised naive CD8+ T cells from blood. The receptor was derived from a human donor in good health. CDR3 sequence (DNA): TGTGCCAGCAGTTTATCGTACACGGGGGCCCGGGGGGACGAGCAGTACTTC. Amino acids: CASSLSYTGARGDEQYF.